Reported below is one T cell receptor beta chain. This specimen belongs to a study of T cell responses to AZD1222 COVID-19 vaccine. The CDR3 covers 15 residues. Per the germline V gene, CDR1 is LGHNA and CDR2 is YSLEER. Trimming stripped 2 bases from V and 9 bases from J, with 14 bases between. Method: immunoSEQ multiplex PCR; TCRdb's copy keeps in-frame clones and lacks some. The sample carries around 25,000 clones, 87% recorded once. This specimen was peripheral blood, taken 28 days after the second AZD1222 dose. The chain employs TRBV4-3 and TRBJ1-6; D remains unclear. The origin of this receptor is an adult who received the AZD1222 COVID-19 vaccine. The CDR3, as DNA: TGCGCCAGCAGCCAAACCCTAACGGGCTTTTCACCCCTCCACTTT. It specifies CASSQTLTGFSPLHF.